The source of this T cell receptor beta chain is a study of blood T cell repertoires in COVID-19. For the study at large: In each case, the material was cDNA or gDNA derived from T cells, B-cell-depleted T cells, or PBMCs.

Assay used: immunoSEQ multiplex PCR; TCRdb lists only in-frame clones, some missing. This table has roughly 70,000 clones, about 92% appearing once. Germline values: CDR1 ENHRY, CDR2 SYGVKD. The germline V and J ends were trimmed by 7 bases and 3 bases, with 17 bases remaining between them. This CDR3 is 15 amino acids long. The receptor was isolated from a man in his fifties with COVID-19, enrolled during active disease. The rearrangement joins TRBV10-3 to TRBJ2-3; perhaps TRBD2 as D (6 bases). Sequenced: peripheral blood. The CDR3 coding sequence is TGTGCCATCAATCCGCAAAGCGGGTTAACAGATACGCAGTATTTT. Protein: CAINPQSGLTDTQYF.